The 9 T cell receptor beta chains in this list originate from one sample, sequenced in a study of blood T cell repertoires in COVID-19. Clones were read by immunoSEQ multiplex PCR, and TCRdb kept only the in-frame ones, dropping some. The repertoire consists of roughly 150,000 clones, with around 87% occurring once and the leading ten covering under 13%. Specimen: peripheral blood. These receptors all come from a woman between 65 and 79 years old with COVID-19, enrolled during active disease.

CDR3 in DNA: TGTGCCAGCAGCCCAGGTGATACGCAGTATTTT. Its translation is CASSPGDTQYF. V and J are TRBV3-1 (or the pseudogene TRBV3-2) and TRBJ2-3; D remains ambiguous. The CDR3 runs 11 residues. Germline CDR1 is LGHDT and CDR2 is YNNKEL (reference sequence). The V and J ends lost 4 bases and 6 bases respectively, with 5 bases between them.

This clone has a handful of counts. The same CDR3 can be traced to other DNA sequences in this sample. The J gene is TRBJ1-2, the V gene TRBV14; no reliable D call. The CDR3 contains 12 residues. V was cut by 2 bases and J by 5 bases, with 6 bases left in between. CDR1 SGHDN and CDR2 FVKESK come from the germline V gene. CDR3 in DNA: TGTGCCAGCAGCCAATCGGGGTATGGCTACACCTTC. This translates into CASSQSGYGYTF.

The chain has TRBV2 and TRBJ2-3; TRBD2 agrees at 7 bases. Germline loops: CDR1 SNHLY, CDR2 FYNNEI. Losses at the gene ends were 5 bases for V and 1 base for J; bases not matched to a gene: 6. The CDR3 consists of 15 residues. CDR3 nucleotides: TGTGCCAGCAGTTTCGTGGGAGGGCGCACAGATACGCAGTATTTT. It is translated as CASSFVGGRTDTQYF.

The chain employs TRBV30 and TRBJ2-2; D is undetermined. The CDR3 length is 15 residues. The germline V gene encodes CDR1 GTSNPN and CDR2 SVGIG (reference sequence). V lost 0 bases, J lost 5 bases, and 13 bases lay in between. The DNA for the CDR3 is TGTGCCTGGAGTGTAAAGACCACGGGTACCGGGGAGCTGTTTTTT. Translation gives CAWSVKTTGTGELFF.

The chain carries TRBV4-2 and TRBJ1-1, with 7 positions matching TRBD1. V lost 0 bases to trimming and J lost 11 bases; unmatched junction nucleotides: 3. Germline V lookup: CDR1 LGHNA, CDR2 YNFKEQ. The CDR3 consists of 12 residues. CDR3 in amino acids: CASSQEQGRAFF. The DNA for the CDR3 is TGTGCCAGCAGCCAAGAACAGGGGAGGGCTTTCTTT.

The chain recombines TRBV5-1 with TRBJ1-1, with TRBD1 as a possible D gene (6 bases). The CDR3 loop spans 14 amino acids. Per the germline V gene, CDR1 is SGHRS and CDR2 is YFSETQ. V was trimmed by 1 base and J by 1 base, leaving 8 bases between them. In DNA form, the CDR3 reads TGCGCCAGCAGCTTGAACAGGGAGAACACTGAAGCTTTCTTT. Translating it yields CASSLNRENTEAFF.

V and J are TRBV30 and TRBJ1-5; D might be TRBD1 (5 bases). Germline V lookup: CDR1 GTSNPN, CDR2 SVGIG (reference sequence). The CDR3 consists of 14 residues. V shed 5 bases and J shed 2 bases, with 13 bases lying between them. Here the CDR3 DNA reads TGTGCCTGGTCCGTGGGGGGTGGCAATCAGCCCCAGCATTTT. Its protein is CAWSVGGGNQPQHF.

This chain joins TRBV5-1 and TRBJ2-7; 10 bases match TRBD1. J lost 5 bases, V lost 0 bases, and 2 bases had no gene match. The V gene's germline CDR1 is SGHRS and CDR2 YFSETQ. The CDR3 sequence is 14 residues long. The CDR3 protein is CASSLGQGAHEQYF. Here the CDR3 DNA reads TGCGCCAGCAGCTTGGGACAGGGGGCCCACGAGCAGTACTTC.

The rearrangement joins TRBV15 to TRBJ2-5; 9 positions match TRBD2. Germline V gene data show CDR1 as LNHNV and CDR2 as YYDKDF (reference sequence). The CDR3 consists of 16 residues. The junction had 11 bases not matched to a gene; V was cut back by 5 bases and J by 4 bases. The DNA for the CDR3 is TGTGCCACCAGCCCGGGGCGAGCGGGGGGTGGAGAGACCCAGTACTTC. This translates into CATSPGRAGGGETQYF.